These 3 T cell receptor beta chains were sequenced from one sample in a study of shared clonotypes between healthy human individuals. Profiling relied on immunoSEQ multiplex PCR, and the TCRdb table lists in-frame clones only, not all of them. Of more than 2,000,000 clones in the sample, approximately 94% were seen once. The source material was naive CD4+ T cells sorted from blood. The subset here: CD45RA+ positively selected. Receptor source: a man aged 18 to 30 in good health.

This clone was detected once. This CDR3 is also generated by other DNA sequences in the sample. This chain uses TRBV4-1 with TRBJ2-2, with a tentative D call TRBD2 (5 bases). This CDR3 has 16 amino acids. Per germline, CDR1 MGHRA and CDR2 YSYEKL. Between the trimmed V and J ends, which lost 0 bases and 2 bases, there was a span of 10 bases. The CDR3 protein is CASSQEPSPNTGELFF. CDR3 nucleotide sequence: TGCGCCAGCAGCCAAGAACCTAGCCCCAACACCGGGGAGCTGTTTTTT.

The chain carries TRBV10-1 and TRBJ2-7; 9 positions match TRBD2. From germline, CDR1 is WNHNN and CDR2 SYGVQD (reference sequence). J was trimmed by 5 bases and V by 1 base; bases with no gene match: 9. CDR3 length: 16 amino acids. The CDR3 spells CASSEYSSGVTHEQYF. Here the CDR3 DNA reads TGCGCCAGCAGTGAGTATTCTAGCGGGGTAACGCACGAGCAGTACTTC.

The rearrangement uses TRBV19 and TRBJ1-5; D unclear. In germline, CDR1 is LNHDA, CDR2 SQIVND (reference sequence). V shed 9 bases and J shed 0 bases, with 12 bases lying between them. This CDR3 is 14 amino acids long. The CDR3 is CASKKSSSNQPQHF. The CDR3 DNA follows: TGTGCCAGCAAGAAATCCAGTAGCAATCAGCCCCAGCATTTT.